Listed here are 21 T cell receptor beta chains from one sample, sequenced in a study of T cells in Graves' hyperthyroidism and ophthalmopathy. Amplified regions were TCR beta CDR3 sequences from RNA transcripts. The HTBI primer set served for first-round RT-PCR of the TCR CDR3. TCRdb used MiXCR to reprocess the multiplex PCR reads, holding one entry per CDR3 protein. Counted here are about 260,000 distinct CDR3 sequences, 20% to 25% occurring once; the ten biggest clones make up around 60%. Sequenced input: blood. The receptors were sampled from a man between 25 and 39 years old with Graves' ophthalmopathy.

This clonotype was recorded many times. J is TRBJ1-1 and V is TRBV28; tentative D call: TRBD1 (5 bases). This CDR3 has 15 residues. The germline V and J ends were trimmed by 2 bases and 6 bases, with 16 bases remaining between them. CDR1 and CDR2 from the germline V gene are MDHEN and SYDVKM. Written as DNA, the CDR3 is TGTGCCAGCAGTTTAGGTGCAGGGCGTACGCCTGAAGCTTTCTTT. This gives the protein CASSLGAGRTPEAFF.

This clonotype was found many times. The chain joins TRBV18 to TRBJ1-6; D gene ambiguous. CDR1 is KGHSH, CDR2 LQKENI, per germline. Trimming removed 3 bases from V and 7 bases from J, with 10 bases in between. This CDR3 is 14 amino acids long. This CDR3 is CASSPAARNSPLHF. Here the CDR3 DNA reads TGTGCCAGCTCACCGGCGGCGCGGAATTCACCCCTCCACTTT.

Concerning this clonotype itself: This clone may be a read error of a much larger clone one base away. The rearrangement joins TRBV11-2 to TRBJ1-5; perhaps TRBD1 as D (5 bases). V lost 10 bases to trimming and J lost 7 bases, with 23 bases between them. Per germline, CDR1 SGHAT and CDR2 FQNNGV. The CDR3 is 15 amino acids. CDR3 DNA: TGTGCCACCGCGCGTTCTTACCCCGGGGCCCAGCCCCAGCATTTT. Translated, it gives CATARSYPGAQPQHF.

This clonotype was counted a few times. The chain uses TRBV20-1 and TRBJ2-5; D could derive from TRBD1 or TRBD2 (5 bases each). Trimming took off 3 bases at V and 3 bases at J, with 17 bases between the two ends. Looked up from germline, CDR1 is DFQATT and CDR2 is SNEGSKA (reference sequence). The CDR3 loop spans 15 amino acids. CDR3 loop: CSASLAGRDEETQYF. CDR3 bases: TGCAGTGCTAGTCTGGCGGGCAGGGACGAAGAGACCCAGTACTTC.

This clonotype was observed many times. The rearrangement uses TRBV20-1 and TRBJ1-4; 8 bases align to TRBD1. The CDR3 is made up of 14 amino acids. CDR1 is DFQATT and CDR2 is SNEGSKA in the germline V gene (reference sequence). Unmatched junction bases numbered 12, after V lost 5 bases and J lost 10 bases. This chain's CDR3 is CSAPSLDRAGKLFF. DNA of the CDR3: TGCAGTGCTCCTTCCTTGGACAGGGCAGGAAAACTGTTTTTT.

This clonotype appeared a single time. This rearrangement joins TRBV11-2 to TRBJ1-1, with D perhaps TRBD1 (6 bases). V was shortened by 3 bases and J by 0 bases, with 8 bases between the two germline ends. The V gene's germline CDR1 is SGHAT and CDR2 FQNNGV. There are 14 residues in the CDR3. In DNA form, the CDR3 reads TGTGCCAGCAGCTTCGGACAGCTGAACACTGAAGCTTTCTTT. Amino acid sequence: CASSFGQLNTEAFF.

The V call is TRBV28, the J call TRBJ2-7; the D call may be TRBD1 or TRBD2 (5 bases each). CDR1 and CDR2 from the germline V gene are MDHEN and SYDVKM. Trimming cost V 10 bases and J 1 base, with 23 bases left between them. This CDR3 is built from 16 residues. The CDR3 is CATLRDVEKESYEQYF. The CDR3 DNA reads TGTGCCACCCTCCGGGACGTCGAAAAGGAGTCCTACGAGCAGTACTTC.

The chain is built from TRBV12-3 or TRBV12-4 and TRBJ2-7; D is possibly TRBD2 (5 bases). The length of the CDR3 is 14 residues. V was cut by 5 bases and J by 0 bases, with 11 bases left in between. The CDR3 nucleotides read TGTGCCAGCAGTCTCCGGGGAGTCTCCTACGAGCAGTACTTC. Translated: CASSLRGVSYEQYF.

This clonotype was seen many times. The CDR3 spells CASRDWTGGRSGANVLTF. Written as DNA, the CDR3 is TGTGCCAGCAGAGACTGGACAGGGGGGCGATCTGGGGCCAACGTCCTGACTTTC. The rearrangement joins TRBV6-1 to TRBJ2-6; 10 positions match TRBD1. The CDR3 totals 18 residues. CDR1 and CDR2 (germline): MNHNS, SASEGT. Losses at the gene ends were 6 bases for V and 1 base for J; bases not matched to a gene: 9.

This clonotype showed up just a few times. V gene TRBV28 combines with J gene TRBJ2-5; TRBD2 matches 7 bases. Looked up from germline, CDR1 is MDHEN and CDR2 is SYDVKM. Trimming removed 8 bases from V and 0 bases from J; junction bases left unmatched: 3. This CDR3 has 13 amino acids. The CDR3 DNA is TGTGCCAGCGGGGGGGGGTACCAAGAGACCCAGTACTTC. Translation gives CASGGGYQETQYF.

This clonotype occurred many times. The rearrangement links TRBV27 to TRBJ1-1; D perhaps matches TRBD1 (5 bases). This CDR3 spans 12 amino acids. Trimming removed 10 bases from V and 4 bases from J, with 13 bases in between. Germline CDR1 and CDR2: MNHEY and SMNVEV (reference sequence). The CDR3 spells CATGDVGTEAFF. CDR3 sequence (DNA): TGTGCCACCGGGGACGTAGGCACTGAAGCTTTCTTT.

This clonotype was observed a few times. The V and J genes are TRBV6-5 and TRBJ2-7, with D perhaps TRBD2 (6 bases). The germline CDR1 and CDR2 sequences are MNHEY and SVGAGI. Trimming removed 2 bases at V and 3 bases at J, with 14 bases between. The CDR3 sequence is 15 residues long. The CDR3 region has the DNA TGTGCCAGCAGTTACCTGGATAGCGGAGGCTACGAGCAGTACTTC. Translating it yields CASSYLDSGGYEQYF.

This clonotype was seen at least ten times. This sequence joins TRBV7-2 and TRBJ1-2, with a tentative D call TRBD1 (5 bases). The V end was cut by 4 bases, the J end by 4 bases, with 13 bases between. The CDR3 extends over 14 amino acids. From germline, CDR1 is SGHTA and CDR2 FQGNSA. CDR3 nucleotides: TGTGCCAGCAGCTCCTCGGACAATGTCTATGGCTACACCTTC. It translates to CASSSSDNVYGYTF.

This clonotype appeared a few times. V usage is TRBV9 and J usage is TRBJ1-4; tentative D call: TRBD1 (6 bases). Trimming shortened V by 0 bases and J by 8 bases, and 14 bases separated the two germline ends. The germline gives CDR1 SGDLS, CDR2 YYNGEE. This CDR3 spans 15 amino acids. The CDR3 DNA follows: TGTGCCAGCAGCGTAGGGGGGGCGCCGAGCGAAAAACTGTTTTTT. Translating it yields CASSVGGAPSEKLFF. Complete variable domain (other parts from reference TRBV9 and TRBJ1-4): DSGVTQTPKHLITATGQRVTLRCSPRSGDLSVYWYQQSLDQGLQFLIQYYNGEERAKGNILERFSAQQFPDLHSELNLSSLELGDSALYFCASSVGGAPSEKLFFGSGTQLSVL.

The rearrangement links TRBV5-1 to TRBJ1-4; D gene unclear. Germline V gives CDR1 SGHRS, CDR2 YFSETQ. Trimming removed 0 bases from V and 7 bases from J, with 10 bases in between. The CDR3 is 14 residues long. The DNA of the CDR3 is TGCGCCAGCAGCTTGGAAGGGAGAGGTGAAAAACTGTTTTTT. Protein product: CASSLEGRGEKLFF.

This clonotype came up many times. The chain links TRBV15 to TRBJ2-1; TRBD2 agrees at 11 bases. The germline gives CDR1 LNHNV, CDR2 YYDKDF (reference sequence). This CDR3 comprises 15 residues. Trimming took 4 bases from V and 4 from J; bases not matched to a gene: 3. CDR3 loop: CATSMRTSGYNEQFF. CDR3 bases: TGTGCCACCAGCATGAGGACTAGCGGGTACAATGAGCAGTTCTTC.

This clonotype was counted ten times or more. This chain joins TRBV5-1 and TRBJ2-5; D is perhaps TRBD1 (5 bases). V was trimmed by 1 base and J by 4 bases, leaving 14 bases between them. This CDR3 comprises 15 residues. The germline CDR1 and CDR2 sequences are SGHRS and YFSETQ. In nucleotides, the CDR3 is TGCGCCAGCAGCTTGAATGTAGGGGCAGGAGAGACCCAGTACTTC. It codes for CASSLNVGAGETQYF.

Written as DNA, the CDR3 is TGTGCCAGTAGTGCCTCGTCCTACCAGCAGCCCCAGCATTTT. Its protein is CASSASSYQQPQHF. The rearrangement joins TRBV19 to TRBJ1-5; D remains ambiguous. Germline V gene data show CDR1 as LNHDA and CDR2 as SQIVND (reference sequence). Between the trimmed V and J ends, which lost 5 bases and 7 bases, there was a span of 15 bases. This CDR3 has 14 amino acids.

The CDR3 sequence: CSAQNGRNTDTQYF. CDR3 bases: TGCAGTGCGCAGAACGGGAGGAACACAGATACGCAGTATTTT. The chain is built from TRBV20-1 and TRBJ2-3, with 7 bases matching TRBD2. With 6 bases clipped from V and 2 bases from J, the junction kept 8 bases outside the gene matches. The CDR3 contains 14 residues. Germline V CDR1 and CDR2: DFQATT, SNEGSKA (reference sequence).

The V and J genes are TRBV28 and TRBJ1-6; TRBD1 might be the D (5 bases). V was shortened by 9 bases and J by 14 bases, with 17 bases between the two germline ends. The CDR3 has 12 amino acids. In germline, CDR1 is MDHEN, CDR2 SYDVKM. The CDR3 sequence: CASSPGAGALHF. CDR3 in DNA: TGTGCCAGTAGCCCCGGGGCGGGGGCCCTCCACTTT.

This clonotype has just a few counts. J is TRBJ2-1 and V is TRBV7-2, with D perhaps TRBD2 (6 bases). The CDR3 is 16 amino acids. Germline CDR1 is SGHTA and CDR2 is FQGNSA. V lost 5 bases and J 2 bases, leaving 16 bases between the germline ends. CDR3 sequence: CASSTSPSAPYNEQFF. The DNA of the CDR3 is TGTGCCAGCAGCACCAGTCCTAGCGCGCCCTACAATGAGCAGTTCTTC.